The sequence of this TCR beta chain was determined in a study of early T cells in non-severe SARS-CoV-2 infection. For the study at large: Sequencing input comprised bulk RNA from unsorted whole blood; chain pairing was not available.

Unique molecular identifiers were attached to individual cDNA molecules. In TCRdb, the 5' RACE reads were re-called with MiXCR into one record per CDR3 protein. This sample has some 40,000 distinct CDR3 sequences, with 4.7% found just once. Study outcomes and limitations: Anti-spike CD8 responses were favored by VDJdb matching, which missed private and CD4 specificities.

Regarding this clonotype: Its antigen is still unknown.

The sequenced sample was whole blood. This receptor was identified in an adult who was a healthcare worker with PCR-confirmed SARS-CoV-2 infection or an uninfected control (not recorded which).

The CDR3 nucleotides are TGTGCCAGCAGCCCCTGGGGGGTCGGAACTAATGAAAAACTGTTTTTT. Residues: CASSPWGVGTNEKLFF. The chain recombines TRBV12-3 or TRBV12-4 with TRBJ1-4, with D tentatively TRBD1 (5 bases). The CDR3 totals 16 residues. V dropped 6 bases and J dropped 1 base, with 15 bases sitting between them.